Shown below are 20 T cell receptor beta chains from a single sample sequenced in a study of human T cells and chemical hapten exposure. The time point: pre-sensitization, week 0. Treatment given: therapeutic diphenylcyclopropenone sensitization with weekly scalp DPC. TCRdb re-called the RACE reads through MiXCR, storing one row per CDR3 protein. The sample has more than 300,000 distinct CDR3 sequences; less than 6.5% are singletons. The sequencing used whole blood, collected in connection with sensitization to the hapten diphenylcyclopropenone (DPC). Receptors originate from a woman in her 50s with alopecia areata. Some clones in this sample may be carry-over from other donors' samples.

There are many counts of this clonotype. The rearrangement uses TRBV11-2 and TRBJ2-6, with D unresolved. V gave up 4 bases and J gave up 1 base, with 14 bases separating them. The CDR3 covers 17 residues. The germline gives CDR1 SGHAT, CDR2 FQNNGV. The CDR3 is CASSSDIQLSGANVLTF. CDR3 nucleotide sequence: TGTGCCAGCAGCTCAGACATACAGCTTTCTGGGGCCAACGTCCTGACTTTC.

This clonotype was found many times. J is TRBJ2-3 and V is TRBV5-1, with 7 bases lining up with TRBD1. J lost 10 bases, V lost 4 bases, and 6 bases had no gene match. In germline, CDR1 is SGHRS, CDR2 YFSETQ. This CDR3 region has 12 residues. The CDR3 loop reads CASSEPQGPQYF. As DNA, the CDR3 is TGCGCCAGCAGCGAACCACAGGGGCCGCAGTATTTT.

In its sample, this clonotype was seen many times. The V and J genes are TRBV28 and TRBJ1-4; D remains unclear. CDR1 is MDHEN, CDR2 SYDVKM, per germline. Trimming took 4 bases from V and 4 from J, leaving 10 bases between them. This CDR3 has 14 amino acids. The CDR3 is CASSSGPFNEKLFF. CDR3 sequence (DNA): TGTGCCAGCAGTTCTGGACCGTTTAATGAAAAACTGTTTTTT.

This clonotype was observed a few times. The rearrangement joins TRBV4-1 to TRBJ1-2, with a tentative D call TRBD1 (6 bases). The germline V gene encodes CDR1 MGHRA and CDR2 YSYEKL. This CDR3 spans 15 amino acids. Trimming shortened V by 0 bases and J by 2 bases, and 10 bases separated the two germline ends. CDR3 coding DNA: TGCGCCAGCAGCCAAGAAGGGGGTGTCAACTATGGCTACACCTTC. Translating it yields CASSQEGGVNYGYTF.

The sample holds many counts of this clonotype. The chain has TRBV12-3 or TRBV12-4 and TRBJ2-3; D is possibly TRBD1 or TRBD2 (5 bases each). This CDR3 has 14 amino acids. V was trimmed by 2 bases and J by 2 bases, leaving 8 bases between them. The chain's CDR3 is CASSLTGPTDTQYF. The CDR3 DNA sequence: TGTGCCAGCAGTTTAACGGGGCCCACAGATACGCAGTATTTT.

This clonotype showed up many times. The chain couples TRBV6-2 or TRBV6-3 to TRBJ2-5; no definite D call. The CDR3 is 15 residues long. CDR1 MNHEY and CDR2 SVGEGT come from the germline V gene. The germline V and J ends were trimmed by 3 bases and 2 bases, with 13 bases remaining between them. CDR3 protein: CASSYPRASQETQYF. For the CDR3, the DNA is TGTGCCAGCAGTTATCCCCGTGCGTCTCAAGAGACCCAGTACTTC.

Ten or more counts support this clonotype. V gene TRBV5-4 combines with J gene TRBJ1-4; no clear D gene. Between the trimmed V and J ends, which lost 4 bases and 5 bases, there was a span of 9 bases. The CDR3 extends over 13 amino acids. Germline-derived CDR1 and CDR2 are SGHNT and YYREEE (reference sequence). CDR3 sequence (DNA): TGTGCCAGCAGCCCCAATGTCAATGAAAAACTGTTTTTT. Translating it yields CASSPNVNEKLFF.

The chain carries TRBV6-5 and TRBJ2-1; D not certain. This CDR3 has 13 residues. V dropped 7 bases and J dropped 9 bases, with 16 bases sitting between them. CDR1 MNHEY and CDR2 SVGAGI come from the germline V gene. The CDR3 DNA follows: TGTGCCAGCACTCGGACCGGTCTAGGTGAGCAGTTCTTC. Protein product: CASTRTGLGEQFF.

J is TRBJ1-5 and V is TRBV6-6; TRBD1 matches 7 bases. The CDR3 sequence is 15 residues long. V lost 6 bases to trimming and J lost 3 bases; unmatched junction nucleotides: 8. From germline, CDR1 is MNHNY and CDR2 SVGAGI (reference sequence). This chain's CDR3 is CASRPGQPHNQPQHF. CDR3 DNA sequence: TGTGCCAGCAGACCGGGACAGCCCCACAATCAGCCCCAGCATTTT.

Only a few counts were recorded for this clonotype. V is TRBV3-1 and J is TRBJ2-3; D is possibly TRBD1 (5 bases). V lost 1 base and J lost 9, with 8 bases in between. CDR3 length: 12 amino acids. CDR1 and CDR2 (germline): LGHDT, YNNKEL (reference sequence). This CDR3 is CASSQVRATQYF. As DNA, the CDR3 is TGTGCCAGCAGCCAAGTCAGGGCCACGCAGTATTTT.

This clonotype showed up just a few times. The chain carries TRBV5-1 and TRBJ1-2; D might be TRBD1 (5 bases). Looked up from germline, CDR1 is SGHRS and CDR2 is YFSETQ. V was clipped by 5 bases and J by 3 bases, with 11 bases between them. The CDR3 is made up of 13 amino acids. The chain's CDR3 is CASRRQGDYGYTF. DNA of the CDR3: TGCGCCAGCAGAAGGCAGGGCGACTATGGCTACACCTTC.

The V and J genes are TRBV30 and TRBJ1-2; D perhaps matches TRBD1 (5 bases). This CDR3 spans 12 amino acids. V was pared by 6 bases and J by 6 bases, with 14 bases between. Germline CDR1 and CDR2: GTSNPN and SVGIG (reference sequence). The CDR3 loop reads CACRGGSDGYTF. CDR3 nucleotide sequence: TGTGCCTGCCGGGGGGGGTCGGATGGCTACACCTTC.

This clonotype has only a few counts. CDR3: CATSRPDRDPEAFF. As DNA, the CDR3 is TGTGCCACCAGCAGACCCGACAGGGACCCTGAAGCTTTCTTT. The chain joins TRBV15 to TRBJ1-1; 7 bases are a match to TRBD1. Germline V lookup: CDR1 LNHNV, CDR2 YYDKDF (reference sequence). V was pared by 2 bases and J by 6 bases, with 6 bases of the junction left unmatched. This CDR3 comprises 14 residues.

The gene calls are TRBV5-6 and TRBJ1-1, with a possible D match to TRBD1 (5 bases). There are 15 residues in the CDR3. Trimming removed 0 bases at V and 4 bases at J, with 13 bases between. In germline, CDR1 is SGHDT, CDR2 YYEEEE. CDR3 protein: CASSLGAGRGTEAFF. The CDR3 DNA follows: TGTGCCAGCAGCTTGGGGGCAGGGAGGGGCACTGAAGCTTTCTTT.

The chain recombines TRBV25-1 with TRBJ1-2, with D hard to call. With 2 bases removed from V and 13 bases from J, the gap between germline ends came to 14 bases. The length of the CDR3 is 12 residues. The germline gives CDR1 MGHDK, CDR2 SYGVNS. The CDR3 bases are TGTGCCAGCAGTGAACGGGCCAGCGGGTTCACCTTC. Its protein is CASSERASGFTF.

This clonotype has at least ten counts. The genes are TRBV7-2 and TRBJ1-3; D is possibly TRBD1 (5 bases). Per the germline V gene, CDR1 is SGHTA and CDR2 is FQGNSA. The length of the CDR3 is 14 residues. V dropped 10 bases and J dropped 5 bases, with 18 bases sitting between them. DNA for the CDR3: TGTGCCATCCGGCCGGCAGGGCCGAGAAACACCATATATTTT. Its protein product is CAIRPAGPRNTIYF.

In its sample, this clonotype was seen many times. J is TRBJ2-3 and V is TRBV11-2; D is ambiguous. Germline V lookup: CDR1 SGHAT, CDR2 FQNNGV. Trimming left V 1 base short and J 6 bases short, with 5 bases between. This CDR3 region has 12 residues. The CDR3 region is CASSLVVDTQYF. CDR3 bases: TGTGCCAGCAGCTTAGTCGTCGATACGCAGTATTTT.

Only a few counts were recorded for this clonotype. The genes are TRBV5-1 and TRBJ1-6; the D gene is possibly TRBD1 (5 bases). The germline V gene encodes CDR1 SGHRS and CDR2 YFSETQ. The CDR3 spans 15 residues. V shed 0 bases and J shed 5 bases, with 9 bases lying between them. The chain's CDR3 is CASSLAGGDNSPLHF. The DNA of the CDR3 is TGCGCCAGCAGCTTGGCCGGAGGGGATAATTCACCCCTCCACTTT.

At least ten counts were recorded for this clonotype. The chain links TRBV20-1 to TRBJ2-7; 8 bases map to TRBD2. The trim removed 6 bases at V and 1 base at J, leaving 8 bases unmatched. Germline V lookup: CDR1 DFQATT, CDR2 SNEGSKA (reference sequence). The CDR3 has 14 residues. The CDR3 reads CSAVPAGDSYEQYF. CDR3 nucleotides: TGCAGTGCAGTCCCAGCGGGGGATTCCTACGAGCAGTACTTC.

The J gene is TRBJ1-5, the V gene TRBV10-3; a possible D gene is TRBD1 (5 bases). Germline V gives CDR1 ENHRY, CDR2 SYGVKD. The CDR3 totals 16 residues. V lost 2 bases to trimming and J lost 3 bases, with 14 bases between them. CDR3 in DNA: TGTGCCATCAGTGAGGAGGGGTCTGGGGCCAATCAGCCCCAGCATTTT. It yields the protein CAISEEGSGANQPQHF.